This TCR beta chain was observed in a study of naive and memory T cell subsets. Both TRBC1 and TRBC2 were covered by a beta constant-region primer of two equimolar oligonucleotides. MiXCR, run by TCRdb on the UMI-ligation and nested PCR reads, gives a single entry per CDR3 protein. The data show 150,000 or so distinct CDR3 sequences, about 15% seen once. Germline V lookup: CDR1 SNHLY, CDR2 FYNNEI. The CDR3 consists of 17 residues. V was pared by 6 bases and J by 2 bases, with 19 bases between. This chain uses TRBV2 with TRBJ2-2; a weak D match, TRBD1 (6 bases). This sequence originates from a human donor in good health. The specimen sequenced was naive CD4+ T cells from blood. The CDR3 DNA reads TGTGCCAGCAGCCTTCGAAGACGGGACACTAACACCGGGGAGCTGTTTTTT. It codes for CASSLRRRDTNTGELFF.